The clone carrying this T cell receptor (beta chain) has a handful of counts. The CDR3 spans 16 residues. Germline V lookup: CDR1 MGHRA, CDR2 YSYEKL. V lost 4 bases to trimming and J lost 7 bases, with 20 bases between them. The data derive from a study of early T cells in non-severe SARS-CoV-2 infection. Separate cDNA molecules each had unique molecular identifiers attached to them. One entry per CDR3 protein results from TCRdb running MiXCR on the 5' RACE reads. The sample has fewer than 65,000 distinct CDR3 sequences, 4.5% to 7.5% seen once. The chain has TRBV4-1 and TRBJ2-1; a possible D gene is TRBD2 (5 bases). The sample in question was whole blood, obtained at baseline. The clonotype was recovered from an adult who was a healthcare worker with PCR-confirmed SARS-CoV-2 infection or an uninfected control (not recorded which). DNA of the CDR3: TGCGCCAGCAGCCCAGGCGCGAGAAGCCCGGGGAATGAGCAGTTCTTC. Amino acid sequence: CASSPGARSPGNEQFF.